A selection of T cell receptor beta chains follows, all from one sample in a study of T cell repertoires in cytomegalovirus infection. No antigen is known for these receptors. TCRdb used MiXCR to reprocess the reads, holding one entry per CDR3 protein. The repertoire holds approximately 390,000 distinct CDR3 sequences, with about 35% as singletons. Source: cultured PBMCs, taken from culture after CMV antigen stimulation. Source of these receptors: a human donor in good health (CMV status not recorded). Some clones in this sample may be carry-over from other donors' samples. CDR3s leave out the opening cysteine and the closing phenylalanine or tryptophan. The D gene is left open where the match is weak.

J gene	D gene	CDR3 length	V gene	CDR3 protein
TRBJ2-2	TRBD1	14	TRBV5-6	ASSSLPGTGAGELF
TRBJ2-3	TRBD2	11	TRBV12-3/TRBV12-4	ASHRLAADTQY
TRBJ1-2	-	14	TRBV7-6	ASSQRQSRQEGGYT
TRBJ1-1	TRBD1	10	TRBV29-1	SVGQPNTEAF
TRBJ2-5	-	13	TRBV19	ASSQRTLVQETQY
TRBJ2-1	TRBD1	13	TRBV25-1	ASSESGGPYNEQF
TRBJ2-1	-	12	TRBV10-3	AIAHSGSKDEQF
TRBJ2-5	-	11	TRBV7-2	ASSYFREETQY
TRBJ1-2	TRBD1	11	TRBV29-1	SVTGARVYGYT
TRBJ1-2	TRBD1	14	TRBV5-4	ASSRPGTGGLGGYT
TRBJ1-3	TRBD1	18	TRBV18	ASSPLLGQRGTPAGNTIY
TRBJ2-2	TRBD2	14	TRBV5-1	ASSTGTSGRTGELF
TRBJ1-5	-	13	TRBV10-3	AISESGGSNQPQH
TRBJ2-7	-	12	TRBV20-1	SALRDGSPYEQY
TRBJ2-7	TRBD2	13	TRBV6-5	ASSYGSSGNYEQY
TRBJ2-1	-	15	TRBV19	ASSTLSGMGYYNEQF
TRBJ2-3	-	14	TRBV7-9	ASLPRSGLRVDTQY
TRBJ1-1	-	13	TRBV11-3	ASSQVLGGNTEAF
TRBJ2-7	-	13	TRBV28	ASSGRDRWTYEQY
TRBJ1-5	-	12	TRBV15	ATSRDRVGEPQH
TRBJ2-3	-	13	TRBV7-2	ASSLEGRGSDTQY
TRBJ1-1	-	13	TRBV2	ASSDRGFSDTEAF
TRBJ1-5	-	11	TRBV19	ASSIAGDQPQH
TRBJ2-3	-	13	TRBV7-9	ASSLEGSGTDTQY
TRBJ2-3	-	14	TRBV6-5	ASSPSWSLSTDTQY
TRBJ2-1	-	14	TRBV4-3	ASSQEWLGSYNEQF
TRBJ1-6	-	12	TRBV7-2	ASRVTGSNSPLH
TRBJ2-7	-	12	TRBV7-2	ASSLATGDYEQY
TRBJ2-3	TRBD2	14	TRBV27	ASSSGLAGGSDTQY
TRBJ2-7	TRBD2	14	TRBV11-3	ASSTAVSGRTSEQY
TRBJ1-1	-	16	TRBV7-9	ASSLGGVVRLPDGEAF
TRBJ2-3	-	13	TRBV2	ASSDPRAPTDTQY
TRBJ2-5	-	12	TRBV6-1	ASSEVRAPGTQY
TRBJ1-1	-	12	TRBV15	ATSRDRAGPTAF
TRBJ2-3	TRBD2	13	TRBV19	ASSIGGAGADTQY
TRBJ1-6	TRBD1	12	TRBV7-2	ASSPQGSNSPLH
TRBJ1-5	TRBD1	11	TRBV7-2	ASSATGGQPQH
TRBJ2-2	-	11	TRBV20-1	SAPVLGTGELF
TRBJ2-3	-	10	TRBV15	ATSPRRDTQY
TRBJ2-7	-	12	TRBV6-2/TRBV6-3	ASSWTATSYEQY
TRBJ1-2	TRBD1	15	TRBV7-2	ASSSRDRGFGGYGYT
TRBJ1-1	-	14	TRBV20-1	SARDGARSMNTEAF